This T cell receptor beta chain comes out of a study of blood T cell repertoires in COVID-19. For the study at large: Samples of COVID-19 (acute and convalescent) were obtained from the United States, Italy and Spain. From T cells, B-cell-depleted T cells, or PBMCs came the material, which was cDNA or gDNA.

Germline V lookup: CDR1 ENHRY, CDR2 SYGVKD. This CDR3 contains 15 residues. With 9 bases clipped from V and 4 bases from J, the junction kept 8 bases outside the gene matches. Under the authors' procedure: Estimation of nucleated cell counts relied on the amplification of reference gene primers. Assay: immunoSEQ multiplex PCR; the TCRdb copy retains only in-frame clones and omits some. V, J and clone size derive from that table, while D and trimming were established from the DNA sequence. The repertoire holds around 94,000 clones, with less than 90% as singletons. A few counts support this clone. V usage is TRBV10-3 and J usage is TRBJ2-3; 12 nucleotides match TRBD2. This sequence originates from a man at least 80 years old with acute or convalescent COVID-19. Sequencing used peripheral blood. The CDR3 nucleotides are TGTGCCATAAGACGGACTAGCGGGACCGCAGATACGCAGTATTTT. Translation gives CAIRRTSGTADTQYF.